The clone carrying this TCR beta chain came up a few times. Isolation of PBMCs was performed on 8.5 to 10 ml fresh peripheral blood. With 4 bases removed from V and 4 bases from J, the gap between germline ends came to 10 bases. The CDR3 runs 13 residues. The germline V gene has CDR1 LNHDA and CDR2 SQIVND (reference sequence). The data originate from a study of T cells in Graves' hyperthyroidism and ophthalmopathy. Amplified regions were TCR beta CDR3 sequences from RNA transcripts. HTBI primers were the set used in a first-round RT-PCR of the TCR CDR3. TCRdb re-analysed the multiplex PCR reads in MiXCR, keeping a single row per CDR3 protein. Among hundreds of thousands of distinct CDR3 sequences listed, 15% to 19% were seen once.

The material sequenced was blood. V gene TRBV19 combines with J gene TRBJ1-1; D ambiguous. This clonotype originated in a woman under 30 with Graves' hyperthyroidism. CDR3 sequence: CASSTTASTEAFF. Here the CDR3 DNA reads TGTGCCAGTAGTACAACCGCCTCCACTGAAGCTTTCTTT.